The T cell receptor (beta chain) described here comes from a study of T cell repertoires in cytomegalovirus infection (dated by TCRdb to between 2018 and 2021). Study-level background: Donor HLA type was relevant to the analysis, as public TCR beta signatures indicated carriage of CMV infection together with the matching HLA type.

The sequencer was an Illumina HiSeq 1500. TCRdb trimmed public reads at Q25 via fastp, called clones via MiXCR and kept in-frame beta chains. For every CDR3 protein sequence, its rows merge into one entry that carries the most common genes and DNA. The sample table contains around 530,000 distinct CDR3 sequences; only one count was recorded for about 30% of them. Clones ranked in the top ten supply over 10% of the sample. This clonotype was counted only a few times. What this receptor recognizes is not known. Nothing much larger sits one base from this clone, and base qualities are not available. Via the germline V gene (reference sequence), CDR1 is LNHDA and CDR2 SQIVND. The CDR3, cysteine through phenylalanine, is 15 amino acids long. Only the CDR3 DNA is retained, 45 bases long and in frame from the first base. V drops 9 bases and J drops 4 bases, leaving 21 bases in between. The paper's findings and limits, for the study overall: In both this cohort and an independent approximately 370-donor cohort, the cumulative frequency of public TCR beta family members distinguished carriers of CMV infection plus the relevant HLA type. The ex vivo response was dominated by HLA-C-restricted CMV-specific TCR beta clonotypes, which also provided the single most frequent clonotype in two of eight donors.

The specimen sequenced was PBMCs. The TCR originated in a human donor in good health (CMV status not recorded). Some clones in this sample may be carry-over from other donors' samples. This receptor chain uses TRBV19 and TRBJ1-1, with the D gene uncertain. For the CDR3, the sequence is CASARQDRGGTEAFF. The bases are TGTGCCAGCGCAAGGCAGGACCGTGGAGGCACTGAAGCTTTCTTT.